These T cell receptor beta chains were read from a single sample in a study of blood T cell repertoires in COVID-19. The method was immunoSEQ multiplex PCR; TCRdb's version includes in-frame clones alone and lacks a portion of them. The sample includes fewer than 350,000 clones, about 90% of them seen just once. Sequences were obtained from PBMCs or T cells enriched from blood (not recorded which). The receptor set was obtained from a woman younger than 45 who had been exposed to COVID-19. CDR3s include the opening cysteine and the closing phenylalanine or tryptophan. A D gene is named only where the DNA matches it firmly. Clone size is stated in some rows and not others, as once, few, many or a class when expanded.

J | length | V | D | size | CDR3 | DNA
TRBJ2-5 | 13 | TRBV29-1 | . | . | CSVDGGPQETQYF | TGCAGCGTTGATGGCGGGCCACAAGAGACCCAGTACTTC
TRBJ2-1 | 17 | TRBV27 | TRBD2 | . | CASSPQGLAGGYNEQFF | TGTGCCAGCAGTCCCCAGGGACTAGCGGGAGGGTACAATGAGCAGTTCTTC
TRBJ2-1 | 16 | TRBV29-1 | TRBD1 | many | CSVGQGRLTGNNEQFF | TGCAGCGTTGGACAGGGGAGGTTAACAGGAAACAATGAGCAGTTCTTC
TRBJ2-3 | 18 | TRBV7-3 | TRBD2 | . | CASSLSSRREGKADTQYF | TGTGCCAGCAGCTTAAGTTCCCGGCGGGAGGGTAAAGCAGATACGCAGTATTTT
TRBJ2-2 | 16 | TRBV28 | . | . | CASSFRSGKNTGELFF | TGTGCCAGCAGTTTCAGGAGCGGAAAGAACACCGGGGAGCTGTTTTTT
TRBJ2-2 | 15 | TRBV28 | . | . | CASSLYQGGNGELFF | TGTGCCAGCAGTTTGTACCAGGGGGGTAACGGGGAGCTGTTTTTT
TRBJ2-7 | 9 | TRBV28 | . | . | CASSLAAYF | TGTGCCAGCAGTTTGGCGGCGTACTTC
TRBJ1-1 | 16 | TRBV3-1/TRBV3-2 | TRBD1 | . | CASSPGQGASGTEAFF | TGTGCCAGCAGCCCGGGACAGGGGGCCTCCGGCACTGAAGCTTTCTTT
TRBJ1-1 | 16 | TRBV6-1 | . | . | CASSGKTGTLFTEAFF | TGTGCCAGCAGTGGGAAGACAGGAACTCTCTTCACTGAAGCTTTCTTT
TRBJ2-5 | 14 | TRBV5-1 | . | . | CASSLGTHQETQYF | TGCGCCAGCAGCCTCGGGACACACCAAGAGACCCAGTACTTC
TRBJ2-1 | 16 | TRBV9 | TRBD2 | . | CASSVALAGSYNEQFF | TGTGCCAGCAGCGTAGCACTAGCGGGCTCCTACAATGAGCAGTTCTTC
TRBJ2-7 | 12 | TRBV2 | . | . | CASSSDSYEQYF | TGTGCCAGCAGTTCCGACAGTTACGAGCAGTACTTC
TRBJ2-3 | 16 | TRBV4-2 | . | . | CASSQGGTGMADTQYF | TGTGCCAGCAGCCAAGGGGGAACAGGTATGGCAGATACGCAGTATTTT
TRBJ2-5 | 12 | TRBV2 | TRBD2 | . | CASGTSQETQYF | TGTGCCAGCGGGACTAGCCAAGAGACCCAGTACTTC
TRBJ2-1 | 17 | TRBV19 | TRBD2 | few | CASRVEGGGSSYNEQFF | TGTGCCAGTAGGGTGGAAGGCGGGGGAAGCTCCTACAATGAGCAGTTCTTC
TRBJ1-5 | 18 | TRBV3-1/TRBV3-2 | . | . | CASSHSTGGDLSNQPQHF | TGTGCCAGCAGCCATTCGACGGGGGGGGACCTTAGCAATCAGCCCCAGCATTTT
TRBJ1-1 | 12 | TRBV10-3 | . | . | CAISGGRTEAFF | TGTGCCATCAGTGGGGGGAGGACTGAAGCTTTCTTT
TRBJ2-7 | 14 | TRBV6-5 | TRBD2 | . | CASSTSGISYEQYF | TGTGCCAGCAGTACTAGCGGGATCTCCTACGAGCAGTACTTC
TRBJ2-1 | 16 | TRBV7-3 | . | . | CASSFQSQGSYNEQFF | TGTGCCAGCAGCTTTCAAAGTCAGGGCTCCTACAATGAGCAGTTCTTC
TRBJ1-5 | 13 | TRBV11-3 | . | . | CASSKGSNQPQHF | TGTGCCAGCAGCAAGGGGAGCAATCAGCCCCAGCATTTT
TRBJ2-2 | 16 | TRBV9 | . | once | CASSVGVATNTGELFF | TGTGCCAGCAGCGTCGGAGTAGCGACGAACACCGGGGAGCTGTTTTTT
TRBJ2-1 | 17 | TRBV15 | TRBD1 | . | CATSRGPGQGIDNEQFF | TGTGCCACCAGCAGAGGCCCGGGACAGGGGATCGACAATGAGCAGTTCTTC
TRBJ1-6 | 15 | TRBV6-5 | . | . | CASAGGVLYNSPLHF | TGTGCCAGCGCCGGGGGAGTCTTGTATAATTCACCCCTCCACTTT
TRBJ2-3 | 16 | TRBV14 | . | . | CASSQRQGGGTDTQYF | TGTGCCAGCAGCCAACGACAGGGAGGAGGCACAGATACGCAGTATTTT
TRBJ2-1 | 13 | TRBV27 | . | . | CASSSLGVYEQFF | TGTGCCAGCAGTTCCCTCGGGGTCTATGAGCAGTTCTTC
TRBJ1-2 | 17 | TRBV7-9 | . | . | CASSLASGKLKHNGYTF | TGTGCCAGCAGCTTAGCGTCGGGAAAGCTAAAACACAATGGCTACACCTTC
TRBJ2-1 | 16 | TRBV10-3 | TRBD2 | . | CAISESTSGRYNEQFF | TGTGCCATCAGTGAGTCGACTAGCGGGAGATACAATGAGCAGTTCTTC
TRBJ1-4 | 17 | TRBV18 | TRBD1 | . | CASSRYSTGGVDEKLFF | TGTGCCAGCTCGCGTTACTCGACAGGGGGTGTGGATGAAAAACTGTTTTTT
TRBJ1-1 | 14 | TRBV5-1 | . | . | CASSLAQAVTEAFF | TGCGCCAGCAGCTTGGCACAGGCGGTCACTGAAGCTTTCTTT
TRBJ2-5 | 12 | TRBV7-7 | . | . | CASSRVGETQYF | TGTGCTAGCAGCCGCGTTGGAGAGACCCAGTACTTC
TRBJ2-7 | 14 | TRBV28 | TRBD1 | . | CASSTQGASYEQYF | TGTGCCAGCAGCACCCAGGGGGCCTCCTACGAGCAGTACTTC
TRBJ2-1 | 18 | TRBV4-2 | TRBD1 | . | CASSQFHRGQGIYNEQFF | TGTGCCAGCAGCCAATTCCACAGGGGACAGGGAATCTACAATGAGCAGTTCTTC
TRBJ2-7 | 14 | TRBV30 | TRBD2 | . | CAWSPTSGHYEQYF | TGTGCCTGGAGTCCGACTAGCGGGCACTACGAGCAGTACTTC
TRBJ1-5 | 14 | TRBV27 | TRBD1 | . | CASAEGQGGQPQHF | TGTGCCAGCGCCGAAGGACAGGGTGGCCAGCCCCAGCATTTT
TRBJ1-1 | 15 | TRBV2 | . | many | CASRREADPNTEAFF | TGTGCCAGCAGGCGAGAGGCAGATCCGAACACTGAAGCTTTCTTT
TRBJ2-1 | 17 | TRBV5-6 | TRBD2 | . | CASSQGLADPGYNEQFF | TGTGCCAGCAGCCAGGGACTAGCGGACCCCGGATACAATGAGCAGTTCTTC
TRBJ2-1 | 15 | TRBV9 | TRBD2 | . | CASSVGSGSPNEQFF | TGTGCCAGCAGCGTAGGTAGCGGGAGTCCCAATGAGCAGTTCTTC
TRBJ1-2 | 13 | TRBV27 | . | . | CASSSDRYHGYTF | TGTGCCAGCAGCTCTGACAGATATCATGGCTACACCTTC
TRBJ1-1 | 14 | TRBV10-3 | . | . | CAIRSGRENTEAFF | TGTGCCATCAGGTCTGGACGGGAGAACACTGAAGCTTTCTTT
TRBJ1-1 | 13 | TRBV30 | . | few | CAWSSRRNTEAFF | TGTGCCTGGAGTTCTCGGAGAAACACTGAAGCTTTCTTT
TRBJ2-3 | 16 | TRBV28 | . | . | CASSSPQGPSTDTQYF | TGTGCCAGCAGTTCGCCTCAGGGGCCCAGCACAGATACGCAGTATTTT
TRBJ2-2 | 13 | TRBV7-8 | . | once | CASLAGFTGELFF | TGTGCCAGCTTGGCGGGGTTCACCGGGGAGCTGTTTTTT
TRBJ1-1 | 13 | TRBV4-2 | . | . | CASSQVLNTEAFF | TGTGCCAGCAGCCAAGTCTTGAACACTGAAGCTTTCTTT
TRBJ2-7 | 15 | TRBV11-3 | TRBD2 | . | CASTLRGGALYEQYF | TGTGCCAGCACCTTACGGGGAGGGGCGCTCTACGAGCAGTACTTC
TRBJ1-3 | 15 | TRBV9 | . | . | CASSVAETPGNTIYF | TGTGCCAGCAGCGTAGCTGAGACACCTGGAAACACCATATATTTT
TRBJ2-2 | 14 | TRBV28 | TRBD1 | . | CASRWTGNTGELFF | TGTGCCAGCAGATGGACAGGAAACACCGGGGAGCTGTTTTTT
TRBJ2-7 | 14 | TRBV9 | . | . | CASSVGASPYEQYF | TGTGCCAGCAGCGTAGGGGCTAGCCCCTACGAGCAGTACTTC
TRBJ2-5 | 15 | TRBV18 | TRBD1 | . | CASSSGTGAVETQYF | TGTGCCAGCTCCTCCGGGACAGGGGCCGTAGAGACCCAGTACTTC
TRBJ2-1 | 14 | TRBV24-1 | . | . | CATSDWLREEKQFF | TGTGCCACCAGTGATTGGCTTCGCGAGGAAAAGCAGTTCTTC
TRBJ1-2 | 13 | TRBV30 | . | . | CAWSPGMGYGYTF | TGTGCCTGGAGCCCAGGGATGGGCTATGGCTACACCTTC
TRBJ1-2 | 14 | TRBV3-1/TRBV3-2 | TRBD1 | . | CASKPLTGNYGYTF | TGTGCCAGCAAACCGTTGACAGGGAACTATGGCTACACCTTC
TRBJ1-4 | 15 | TRBV9 | . | . | CASSAYSGANEKLFF | TGTGCCAGCAGCGCCTACTCAGGGGCTAATGAAAAACTGTTTTTT
TRBJ1-3 | 17 | TRBV28 | TRBD1 | . | CASSSVPGQGSGNTIYF | TGTGCCAGCAGTTCCGTCCCGGGACAGGGTTCTGGAAACACCATATATTTT
TRBJ1-2 | 12 | TRBV7-9 | . | . | CASSSRGAGYTF | TGTGCCAGCAGCTCCAGGGGAGCTGGCTACACCTTC
TRBJ1-6 | 13 | TRBV19 | . | . | CASSIRSDSPLHF | TGTGCCAGTAGTATAAGGAGTGATTCACCCCTCCACTTT